One sample yielded the 21 T cell receptor beta chains listed below, sequenced in a study of OX40 agonist ivuxolimab in advanced cancers. Profiling relied on immunoSEQ multiplex PCR, and the TCRdb table lists in-frame clones only, not all of them. This table holds about 50,000 clones, approximately 91% found once. This material consisted of CD4+ or CD8+ T cells sorted from blood, taken in a trial of the OX40 agonist ivuxolimab. The receptors were gathered from an adult with an advanced solid tumor such as melanoma, head and neck, liver or kidney cancer.

This clone came up once. This chain joins TRBV11-3 and TRBJ2-1; TRBD2 agrees at 8 bases. This CDR3 has 16 amino acids. Germline CDR1 and CDR2: SGHNT and YENEEA. V lost 1 base and J lost 6; bases outside the gene matches: 8. As DNA, the CDR3 is TGTGCCAGCAGCTTAGCCGTCTTCGGGACTAGCAATGAGCAGTTCTTC. It is translated as CASSLAVFGTSNEQFF.

This chain connects TRBV28 to TRBJ1-6; a possible D gene is TRBD1 (5 bases). Per the germline V gene, CDR1 is MDHEN and CDR2 is SYDVKM. V was shortened by 5 bases and J by 6 bases, with 20 bases between the two germline ends. CDR3 size: 17 residues. CDR3: CASSPATGKRGNSPLHF. DNA for the CDR3: TGTGCCAGCAGTCCCGCAACAGGAAAAAGGGGTAATTCACCCCTCCACTTT.

The rearrangement uses TRBV5-1 and TRBJ1-5; D not resolved. V was shortened by 1 base and J by 2 bases, with 10 bases between the two germline ends. In germline, CDR1 is SGHRS, CDR2 YFSETQ. The CDR3 is 15 residues long. The CDR3 sequence is CASSLMGIGNQPQHF. For the CDR3, the DNA is TGCGCCAGCAGCTTGATGGGGATTGGCAATCAGCCCCAGCATTTT.

The chain links TRBV19 to TRBJ2-7; maybe TRBD1 (6 bases). The germline V and J ends were trimmed by 4 bases and 6 bases, with 13 bases remaining between them. Looked up from germline, CDR1 is LNHDA and CDR2 is SQIVND (reference sequence). The CDR3 is 13 amino acids. The CDR3 sequence: CASSTHRESEQYF. CDR3 in DNA: TGTGCCAGTAGTACCCACAGGGAAAGCGAGCAGTACTTC.

The sample holds one count of this clone. J is TRBJ2-1 and V is TRBV19, with 7 bases that match TRBD1. Losses at the gene ends were 6 bases for V and 7 bases for J; bases not matched to a gene: 15. Looked up from germline, CDR1 is LNHDA and CDR2 is SQIVND (reference sequence). The CDR3 covers 16 residues. CDR3 nucleotide sequence: TGTGCCAGTAGCCCTCTGGGCGAGGGGGCTTGGAATGAGCAGTTCTTC. Amino acid sequence: CASSPLGEGAWNEQFF.

Regarding this clone: An end of the junction does not agree with germline; a read error may underlie this. In DNA form, the CDR3 reads TGTGCCAGCAGCGGACTAGCGGGAGCCGGGAAGCTGTTTTTT. This sequence encodes CASSGLAGAGKLFF. The rearrangement uses TRBV25-1 and TRBJ2-2; 13 bases are shared with TRBD2. Germline V gene sequence: CDR1 MGHDK, CDR2 SYGVNS. The CDR3 is made up of 14 amino acids. The variable domain in full, with the rest retrieved from reference TRBV25-1 and TRBJ2-2, is EADIYQTPRYLVIGTGKKITLECSQTMGHDKMYWYQQDPGMELHLIHYSYGVNSTEKGDLSSESTVSRIRTEHFPLTLESARPSHTSQYLCASSGLAGAGKLFFGEGSRLTVL.

The genes are TRBV6-1 and TRBJ2-7; D possibly corresponds to TRBD2 (5 bases). CDR1 is MNHNS and CDR2 is SASEGT in the germline V gene. Trimming cost V 6 bases and J 3 bases, with 15 bases left between them. CDR3 size: 14 residues. Written as DNA, the CDR3 is TGTGCCAGCAGGTCGAGTAGCGCGTTCTACGAGCAGTACTTC. Translated, it gives CASRSSSAFYEQYF.

This chain uses TRBV29-1 with TRBJ2-7; maybe TRBD1 (5 bases). Germline V gene data show CDR1 as SQVTM and CDR2 as ANQGSEA. The CDR3 length is 13 residues. The V and J ends lost 6 bases and 0 bases respectively, with 12 bases between them. The DNA of the CDR3 is TGCAGCGTGACAGACAAGAGCTCCTACGAGCAGTACTTC. As protein: CSVTDKSSYEQYF.

V gene TRBV19 combines with J gene TRBJ1-1; 7 bases agree with TRBD1. Germline-derived CDR1 and CDR2 are LNHDA and SQIVND (reference sequence). CDR3 length: 13 amino acids. The junction had 0 bases not matched to a gene; V was cut back by 1 base and J by 4 bases. The chain's CDR3 is CASSIAGGTEAFF. Written as DNA, the CDR3 is TGTGCCAGTAGTATAGCAGGGGGCACTGAAGCTTTCTTT.

The V and J genes are TRBV6-1 and TRBJ2-4; 8 nucleotides match TRBD2. Looked up from germline, CDR1 is MNHNS and CDR2 is SASEGT. The CDR3 length is 17 residues. Trimming cost V 6 bases and J 0 bases; bases outside gene matches: 10. The CDR3 is CASRELAEPRAKNIQYF. The CDR3 nucleotides read TGTGCCAGCAGGGAACTAGCGGAACCCCGAGCCAAAAACATTCAGTACTTC.

V gene TRBV10-3 combines with J gene TRBJ2-1, with 10 bases identical to TRBD2. CDR1 and CDR2 from the germline V gene are ENHRY and SYGVKD. The ends lost 4 bases at V and 10 bases at J; junction bases unmatched: 7. This CDR3 region has 14 residues. CDR3 protein: CAISGASGRQEQFF. The CDR3 DNA is TGTGCCATCAGTGGTGCTAGCGGGAGACAAGAGCAGTTCTTC.

J is TRBJ2-7 and V is TRBV10-1, with TRBD2 matching over 11 bases. CDR1 is WNHNN, CDR2 SYGVQD, per germline (reference sequence). This CDR3 contains 15 residues. V lost 8 bases to trimming and J lost 0 bases; unmatched junction nucleotides: 6. CDR3 nucleotides: TGCGCCAGCGCCCGGACTAGCGGGTTCTCCTACGAGCAGTACTTC. This sequence encodes CASARTSGFSYEQYF.

This clone was recorded once. The gene calls are TRBV6-1 and TRBJ2-6; no definite D call. The CDR3 consists of 15 residues. Germline-derived CDR1 and CDR2 are MNHNS and SASEGT. The V gene lost 1 base and the J gene lost 4 bases, with 8 bases spanning the gap. The CDR3 loop reads CASSEGFSGANVLTF. The DNA for the CDR3 is TGTGCCAGCAGTGAAGGTTTCTCCGGGGCCAACGTCCTGACTTTC.

V gene TRBV9 combines with J gene TRBJ2-5; D perhaps matches TRBD2 (5 bases). This CDR3 is built from 16 residues. Germline V gene sequence: CDR1 SGDLS, CDR2 YYNGEE. Trimming removed 4 bases from V and 4 bases from J, with 20 bases in between. This CDR3 reads CASSLRGSTVRETQYF. In DNA form, the CDR3 reads TGTGCCAGCAGCCTCCGGGGTAGCACGGTGCGAGAGACCCAGTACTTC.

This rearrangement joins TRBV7-3 to TRBJ2-5; D is uncertain. The CDR3 extends over 12 amino acids. V was shortened by 5 bases and J by 0 bases, with 4 bases between the two germline ends. The germline gives CDR1 SGHTA, CDR2 FQGTGA. CDR3 coding DNA: TGTGCCAGCAGCCCCTACCAAGAGACCCAGTACTTC. It is translated as CASSPYQETQYF. Complete variable domain (other parts from reference TRBV7-3 and TRBJ2-5): GAGVSQTPSNKVTEKGKYVELRCDPISGHTALYWYRQSLGQGPEFLIYFQGTGAADDSGLPNDRFFAVRPEGSVSTLKIQRTERGDSAVYLCASSPYQETQYFGPGTRLLVL.

The chain uses TRBV6-4 and TRBJ2-7; D is possibly TRBD1 or TRBD2 (5 bases each). Germline CDR1 MRHNA, CDR2 SNTAGT. The germline V and J ends were trimmed by 3 bases and 0 bases, with 12 bases remaining between them. This CDR3 is 15 amino acids long. The CDR3 reads CASSESGTYSYEQYF. CDR3 nucleotide sequence: TGTGCCAGCAGTGAGTCCGGGACGTACTCCTACGAGCAGTACTTC.

A note on this clone: Additional DNA sequences in this sample encode the identical CDR3. The chain joins TRBV5-1 to TRBJ2-5; 8 bases map to TRBD2. The CDR3 loop spans 14 amino acids. The V segment lost 2 bases and the J segment 2 bases; nucleotides outside the gene matches: 2. Looked up from germline, CDR1 is SGHRS and CDR2 is YFSETQ. The CDR3 loop is CASSFTSGQETQYF. As DNA, the CDR3 is TGCGCCAGCAGCTTTACTAGCGGACAAGAGACCCAGTACTTC.

The chain joins TRBV14 to TRBJ2-3, with D perhaps matching TRBD2 (6 bases). The ends were cut back, 8 bases at V and 2 bases at J, with 11 bases in the middle. The CDR3 contains 13 residues. The germline gives CDR1 SGHDN, CDR2 FVKESK. The CDR3 DNA is TGTGCCAGCTCGGGACTCAACACAGATACGCAGTATTTT. This translates into CASSGLNTDTQYF.

The chain recombines TRBV5-1 with TRBJ2-3; the match to TRBD1 covers 10 bases. Germline assignment: CDR1 SGHRS and CDR2 YFSETQ. The CDR3 is 16 residues long. J lost 4 bases, V lost 0 bases, and 5 bases had no gene match. The CDR3 DNA sequence: TGCGCCAGCAGCTTGGTCGGACAGGGGGTATCAGATACGCAGTATTTT. Its translation is CASSLVGQGVSDTQYF.

The chain employs TRBV6-6 and TRBJ1-1; 8 bases are a match to TRBD1. Germline lookup yields CDR1 MNHNY and CDR2 SVGAGI (reference sequence). With 4 bases clipped from V and 6 bases from J, the junction kept 7 bases outside the gene matches. There are 14 residues in the CDR3. The CDR3 region has the DNA TGTGCCAGCAGTTCACGGACAGGGTGGTCTGAAGCTTTCTTT. Translation: CASSSRTGWSEAFF.

The chain carries TRBV5-1 and TRBJ1-3; D possibly corresponds to TRBD1 (5 bases). Per germline, CDR1 SGHRS and CDR2 YFSETQ. The CDR3 has 15 residues. With 0 bases removed from V and 0 bases from J, the gap between germline ends came to 7 bases. The CDR3, as DNA: TGCGCCAGCAGCTTGGTTGGGGGCTCTGGAAACACCATATATTTT. Translation gives CASSLVGGSGNTIYF.